Listed below are T cell receptor beta chains from one sample, sequenced in a study of T cells in Graves' hyperthyroidism and ophthalmopathy. TCRdb reprocessed the multiplex PCR reads via MiXCR and lists one record per CDR3 protein. The sample records 500,000 to 650,000 distinct CDR3 sequences, roughly 45% being singletons. Sequencing was done on a sample of peripheral blood or thyroid tissue (not recorded which). These receptors were obtained from an adult woman with Graves' disease, either hyperthyroidism or ophthalmopathy (not recorded which). Both conserved end residues are part of each CDR3. The D gene is left open where the match is weak.

J	length	V	D	CDR3
TRBJ2-2	17	TRBV12-3/TRBV12-4	TRBD1	CAGRDRGRPANTGELFF
TRBJ1-1	13	TRBV10-3	TRBD1	CAIRTGVNTEAFF
TRBJ1-5	16	TRBV19	.	CASSIGNLRINQPQHF
TRBJ2-2	17	TRBV7-2	.	CASSLNGAGTNTGELFF
TRBJ2-7	13	TRBV7-8	.	CASSLGPEERQYF
TRBJ1-2	16	TRBV10-3	.	CAISEPRTDVLYGYTF
TRBJ2-7	12	TRBV2	.	CASSRTNYEQYF
TRBJ2-2	14	TRBV10-1	TRBD1	CASFGTGETGELFF
TRBJ2-5	19	TRBV7-9	TRBD2	CASSKYIGTTKTSQETQYF
TRBJ2-7	14	TRBV7-9	.	CASSLDGVSYEQYF
TRBJ2-2	14	TRBV2	.	CASTVGVGTGELFF
TRBJ2-5	14	TRBV15	.	CATSRDEAARTQYF
TRBJ1-4	14	TRBV14	.	CASSQGLGARKLFF
TRBJ2-7	11	TRBV25-1	.	CASQGVHEQYF
TRBJ1-5	12	TRBV29-1	.	CSVGLGNQPQHF
TRBJ2-5	13	TRBV7-9	TRBD2	CASSLRGVQTQYF
TRBJ2-7	13	TRBV5-1	.	CASSLESGTEQYF
TRBJ2-7	12	TRBV29-1	.	CSVGSGSYEQYF
TRBJ1-2	13	TRBV4-1	TRBD1	CASSRGGTVGYTF
TRBJ2-5	9	TRBV7-2	.	CASSSGQYF
TRBJ2-7	14	TRBV25-1	.	CASSLAGTPYKQYF
TRBJ1-1	12	TRBV29-1	.	CSVVTGESVAFF
TRBJ2-5	15	TRBV29-1	.	CSVEGRETIQETQYF
TRBJ2-5	15	TRBV4-2	TRBD2	CASSQEGAGEETQYF
TRBJ2-7	12	TRBV6-1	.	CASRGDNLEQYF
TRBJ1-4	13	TRBV20-1	.	CSASGRVNEKLFF
TRBJ1-4	12	TRBV6-1	.	CASSVPNEKLFF
TRBJ1-2	10	TRBV29-1	.	CSVDNYGYTF
TRBJ1-1	10	TRBV2	.	CASSETGAFF
TRBJ1-5	12	TRBV24-1	.	CATSDCRQPQHF
TRBJ1-2	14	TRBV5-6	.	CASRSVLVGYGYTF
TRBJ1-6	15	TRBV19	.	CARLEPSLDNSPLHF
TRBJ2-5	16	TRBV4-1	.	CASSQDAGFDQETQYF
TRBJ1-3	14	TRBV10-3	.	CASSESQTGGAIYF
TRBJ2-7	11	TRBV10-3	.	CASSTFYEQYF
TRBJ2-7	14	TRBV14	.	CASSQDHNSYEQYF
TRBJ2-6	13	TRBV5-1	.	CASSLVQVNVLTF
TRBJ1-1	12	TRBV5-4	.	CASSFDVTEAFF
TRBJ1-1	13	TRBV28	.	CASSLSSSFEAFF
TRBJ2-2	14	TRBV7-2	.	CASSSSTNYGELFF
TRBJ2-5	14	TRBV7-9	.	CASSEKRWTETQYF